These 2 T cell receptor beta chains came from one sample sequenced in a study of T cell responses to AZD1222 COVID-19 vaccine. The table came from immunoSEQ multiplex PCR; TCRdb's copy has only in-frame clones and leaves some out. The data show 130,000 to 150,000 clones, 89% seen once. Sequences were derived from peripheral blood, sampled on day 0 of AZD1222 vaccination. These receptors all stem from an adult in good health.

The chain combines TRBV12-3 or TRBV12-4 with TRBJ1-1; D possibly corresponds to TRBD1 (6 bases). This CDR3 contains 13 residues. V gave up 6 bases and J gave up 7 bases, with 15 bases separating them. The CDR3 DNA sequence: TGTGCCAGCAGCCGTAGGGGGGCCCTTGAAGCTTTCTTT. This codes for CASSRRGALEAFF.

The chain couples TRBV7-9 to TRBJ2-2; weak D call: TRBD2 (6 bases). CDR1 is SEHNR, CDR2 FQNEAQ, per germline (reference sequence). Trimming pared 5 bases from V and 7 bases from J, leaving 11 bases between. The CDR3 is 13 residues long. CDR3 nucleotide sequence: TGTGCCAGCAGCCACGAGGGAGGCGGGGAGCTGTTTTTT. As protein: CASSHEGGGELFF.